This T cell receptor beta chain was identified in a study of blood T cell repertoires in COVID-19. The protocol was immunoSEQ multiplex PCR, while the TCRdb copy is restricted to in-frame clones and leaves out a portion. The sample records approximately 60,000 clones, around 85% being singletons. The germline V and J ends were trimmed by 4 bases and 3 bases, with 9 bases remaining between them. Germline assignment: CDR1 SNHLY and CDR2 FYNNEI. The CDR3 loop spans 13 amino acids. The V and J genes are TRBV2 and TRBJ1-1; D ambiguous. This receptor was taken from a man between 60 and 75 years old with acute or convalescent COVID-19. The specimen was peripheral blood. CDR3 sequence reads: CASSASGDTEAFF. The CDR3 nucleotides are TGTGCCAGCAGTGCCAGCGGGGACACTGAAGCTTTCTTT.